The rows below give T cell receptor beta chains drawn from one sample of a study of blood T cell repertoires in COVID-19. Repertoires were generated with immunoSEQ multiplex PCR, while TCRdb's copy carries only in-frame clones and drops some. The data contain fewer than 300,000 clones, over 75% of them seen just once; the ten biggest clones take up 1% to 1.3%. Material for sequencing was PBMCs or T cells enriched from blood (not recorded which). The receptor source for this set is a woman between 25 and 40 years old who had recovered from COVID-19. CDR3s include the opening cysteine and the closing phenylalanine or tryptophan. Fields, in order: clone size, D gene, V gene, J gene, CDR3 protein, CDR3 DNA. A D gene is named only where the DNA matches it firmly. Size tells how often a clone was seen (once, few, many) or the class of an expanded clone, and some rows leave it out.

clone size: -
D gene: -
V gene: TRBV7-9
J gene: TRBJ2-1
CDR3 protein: CASSQTSNEQFF
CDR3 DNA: TGTGCCAGCAGCCAGACTAGCAATGAGCAGTTCTTC

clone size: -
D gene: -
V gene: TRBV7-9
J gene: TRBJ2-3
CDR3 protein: CASSSLKRGTDTQYF
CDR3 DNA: TGTGCCAGCAGCTCTTTAAAGCGGGGCACAGATACGCAGTATTTT

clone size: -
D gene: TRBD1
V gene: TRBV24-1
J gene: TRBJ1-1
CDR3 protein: CATSAPDRGEAFF
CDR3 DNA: TGTGCCACCAGTGCTCCGGACAGGGGTGAAGCTTTCTTT

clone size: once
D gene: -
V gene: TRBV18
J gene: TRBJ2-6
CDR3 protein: CASSQGAGANVLTF
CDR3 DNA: TGTGCCAGCTCACAGGGGGCTGGGGCCAACGTCCTGACTTTC

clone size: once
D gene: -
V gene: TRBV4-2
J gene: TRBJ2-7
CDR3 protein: CASSQQTTAYYEQYF
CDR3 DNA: TGTGCCAGCAGCCAACAAACCACAGCCTACTACGAGCAGTACTTC

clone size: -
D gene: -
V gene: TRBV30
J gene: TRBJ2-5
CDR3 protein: CAWSERTKKTQYF
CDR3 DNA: TGTGCCTGGAGCGAGAGGACAAAGAAGACCCAGTACTTC

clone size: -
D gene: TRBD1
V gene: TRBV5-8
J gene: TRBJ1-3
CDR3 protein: CASSGDSSGNTIYF
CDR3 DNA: TGTGCCAGCAGCGGGGACAGTTCTGGAAACACCATATATTTT

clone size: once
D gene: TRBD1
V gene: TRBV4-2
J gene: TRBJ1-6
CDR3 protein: CASTDRESNSPLHF
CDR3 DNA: TGTGCCAGCACGGACAGGGAATCCAATTCACCCCTCCACTTT

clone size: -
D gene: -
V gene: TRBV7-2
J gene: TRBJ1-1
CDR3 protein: CASSQADEAFF
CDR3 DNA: TGTGCCAGCAGCCAGGCCGATGAAGCTTTCTTT

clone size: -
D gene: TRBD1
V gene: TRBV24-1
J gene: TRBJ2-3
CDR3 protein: CATSEPTGKGTDTQYF
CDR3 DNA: TGTGCCACCAGTGAGCCGACAGGGAAGGGGACAGATACGCAGTATTTT

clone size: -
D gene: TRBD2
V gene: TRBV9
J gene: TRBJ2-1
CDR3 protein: CASSEEGLARDEQFF
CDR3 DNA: TGTGCCAGCAGCGAGGAGGGACTAGCGAGAGATGAGCAGTTCTTC

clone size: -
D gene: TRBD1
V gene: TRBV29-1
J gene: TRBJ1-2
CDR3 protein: CSVDRQGVLGYGYTF
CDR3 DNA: TGCAGCGTTGACAGACAGGGGGTTTTAGGCTATGGCTACACCTTC

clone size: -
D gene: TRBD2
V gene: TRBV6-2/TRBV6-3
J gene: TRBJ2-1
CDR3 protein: CASSYRVPGLAASYNEQFF
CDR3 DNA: TGTGCCAGCAGTTACCGAGTCCCGGGACTAGCGGCGTCCTACAATGAGCAGTTCTTC

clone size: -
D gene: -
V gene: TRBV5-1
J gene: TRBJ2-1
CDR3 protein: CASSFRLDNEQFF
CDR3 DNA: TGCGCCAGTTCTTTTCGGCTAGACAATGAGCAGTTCTTC

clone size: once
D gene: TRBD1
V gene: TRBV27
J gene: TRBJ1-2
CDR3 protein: CASSFLGQGHGYTF
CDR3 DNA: TGTGCCAGCAGTTTTCTGGGACAGGGTCATGGCTACACCTTC

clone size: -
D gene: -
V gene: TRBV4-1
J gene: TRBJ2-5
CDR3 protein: CASSQDWLSQETQYF
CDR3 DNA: TGCGCCAGCAGCCAAGATTGGCTGTCCCAAGAGACCCAGTACTTC

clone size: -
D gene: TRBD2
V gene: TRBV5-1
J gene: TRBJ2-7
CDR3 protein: CASSWGTSGSYEQYF
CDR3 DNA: TGCGCCAGCAGCTGGGGGACTAGCGGGAGTTACGAGCAGTACTTC

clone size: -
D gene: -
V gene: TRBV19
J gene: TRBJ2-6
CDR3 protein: CASSQGNRPSGANVLTF
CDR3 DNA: TGTGCCAGTAGTCAGGGGAACCGTCCTTCTGGGGCCAACGTCCTGACTTTC

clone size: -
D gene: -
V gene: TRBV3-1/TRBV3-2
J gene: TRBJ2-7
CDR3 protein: CASSRFATRTYEQYF
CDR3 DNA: TGTGCCAGCAGCCGCTTCGCCACTAGAACCTACGAGCAGTACTTC

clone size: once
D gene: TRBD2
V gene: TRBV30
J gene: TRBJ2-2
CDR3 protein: CAWTTGLAQNTGELFF
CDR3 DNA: TGTGCCTGGACTACGGGACTAGCGCAGAACACCGGGGAGCTGTTTTTT

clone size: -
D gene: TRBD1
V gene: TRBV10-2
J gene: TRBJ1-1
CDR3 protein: CASSESGDRGAEAFF
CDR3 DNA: TGCGCCAGCAGTGAGTCGGGGGACAGGGGTGCTGAAGCTTTCTTT

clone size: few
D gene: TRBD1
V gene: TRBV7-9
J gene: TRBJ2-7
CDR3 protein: CASSSSGQGSYEQYF
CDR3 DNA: TGTGCCAGCAGCTCCTCCGGACAGGGATCCTACGAGCAGTACTTC

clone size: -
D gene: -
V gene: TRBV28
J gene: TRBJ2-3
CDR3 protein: CASSSNRDGTDTQYF
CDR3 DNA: TGTGCCAGCAGTTCGAACAGGGACGGAACAGATACGCAGTATTTT

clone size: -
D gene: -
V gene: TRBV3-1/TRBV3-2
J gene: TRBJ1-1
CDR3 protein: CASSLRGMNTEAFF
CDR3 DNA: TGTGCCAGCAGCCTACGGGGTATGAACACTGAAGCTTTCTTT

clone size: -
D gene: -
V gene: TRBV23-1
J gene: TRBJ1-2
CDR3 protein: CASSPRQAEGYTF
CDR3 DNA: TGCGCCAGCAGTCCTCGACAGGCCGAGGGCTACACCTTC

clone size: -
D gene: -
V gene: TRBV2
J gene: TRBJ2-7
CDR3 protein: CASSAPGEGEQYF
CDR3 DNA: TGTGCCAGCAGTGCTCCGGGAGAAGGTGAGCAGTACTTC

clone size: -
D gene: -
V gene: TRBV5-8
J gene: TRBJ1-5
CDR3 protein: CASSLESSNQPQHF
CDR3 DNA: TGTGCCAGCAGCTTGGAAAGCTCCAATCAGCCCCAGCATTTT

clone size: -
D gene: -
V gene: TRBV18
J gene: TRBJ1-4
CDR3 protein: CASSPPYATNEKLFF
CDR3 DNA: TGTGCCAGCTCACCCCCGTATGCAACTAATGAAAAACTGTTTTTT

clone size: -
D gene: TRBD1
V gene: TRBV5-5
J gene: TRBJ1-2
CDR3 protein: CASSLVGQGSPRGGYTF
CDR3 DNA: TGTGCCAGCAGCTTGGTGGGACAGGGTTCCCCCAGGGGCGGCTACACCTTC

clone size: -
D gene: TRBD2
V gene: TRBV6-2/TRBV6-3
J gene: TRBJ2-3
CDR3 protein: CASSYGASGLSGNTDTQYF
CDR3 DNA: TGTGCCAGCAGTTACGGGGCCTCGGGCCTCAGCGGGAACACAGATACGCAGTATTTT

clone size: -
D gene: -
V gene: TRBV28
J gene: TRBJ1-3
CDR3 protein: CASTPGGRTGATIYF
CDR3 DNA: TGTGCCAGCACCCCCGGGGGTCGGACTGGAGCCACCATATATTTT

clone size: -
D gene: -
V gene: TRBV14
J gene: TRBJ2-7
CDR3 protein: CASSHTAYEQYF
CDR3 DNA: TGTGCCAGCAGCCACACAGCCTACGAGCAGTACTTC

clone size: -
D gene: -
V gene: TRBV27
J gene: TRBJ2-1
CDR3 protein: CASSIQNGLHEQFF
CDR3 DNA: TGTGCCAGCAGTATCCAGAATGGACTCCATGAGCAGTTCTTC

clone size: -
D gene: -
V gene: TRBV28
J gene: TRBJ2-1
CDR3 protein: CASNPAGSGGSREQFF
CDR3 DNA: TGTGCCAGCAACCCCGCGGGTTCAGGGGGGTCCAGAGAGCAGTTCTTC

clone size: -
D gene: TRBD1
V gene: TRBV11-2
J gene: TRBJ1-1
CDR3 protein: CASSSAGGFNTEAFF
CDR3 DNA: TGTGCCAGCAGCTCAGCAGGGGGCTTTAACACTGAAGCTTTCTTT

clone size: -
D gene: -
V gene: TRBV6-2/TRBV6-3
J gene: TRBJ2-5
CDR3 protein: CASSPRDTVKETQYF
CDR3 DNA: TGTGCCAGCAGCCCTCGGGACACGGTTAAAGAGACCCAGTACTTC

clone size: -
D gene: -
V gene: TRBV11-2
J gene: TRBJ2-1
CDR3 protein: CASSASIRGLHNEQFF
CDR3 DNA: TGTGCCAGCAGCGCTAGCATACGGGGACTTCACAATGAGCAGTTCTTC

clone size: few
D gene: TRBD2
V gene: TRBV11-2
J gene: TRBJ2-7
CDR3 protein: CASSLLAVTYEQYF
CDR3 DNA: TGTGCCAGCAGCTTACTAGCGGTAACCTACGAGCAGTACTTC

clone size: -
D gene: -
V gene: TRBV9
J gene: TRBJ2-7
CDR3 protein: CASSVGLGVRDTYEQYF
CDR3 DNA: TGTGCCAGCAGCGTGGGCCTGGGAGTGAGGGATACCTACGAGCAGTACTTC

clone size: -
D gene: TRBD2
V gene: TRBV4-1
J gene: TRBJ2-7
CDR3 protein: CASSQDMTGGPYEQYF
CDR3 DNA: TGCGCCAGCAGCCAAGATATGACGGGAGGGCCCTACGAGCAGTACTTC

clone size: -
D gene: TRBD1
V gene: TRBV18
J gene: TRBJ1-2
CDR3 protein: CASSPFSTGTPPYGYTF
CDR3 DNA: TGTGCCAGCTCACCTTTCTCGACAGGGACCCCCCCCTATGGCTACACCTTC

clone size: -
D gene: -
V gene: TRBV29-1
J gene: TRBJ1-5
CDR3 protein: CSAKDSFQPQHF
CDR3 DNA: TGCAGCGCCAAAGACAGTTTCCAGCCCCAGCATTTT

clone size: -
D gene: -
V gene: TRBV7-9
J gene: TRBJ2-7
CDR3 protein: CASSPLTNPRGNYEQYF
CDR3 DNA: TGTGCCAGCAGCCCCCTAACCAACCCGAGGGGGAACTACGAGCAGTACTTC

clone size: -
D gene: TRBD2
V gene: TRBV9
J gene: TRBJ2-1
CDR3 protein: CASSVGTRKNEQFF
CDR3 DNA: TGTGCCAGCAGCGTCGGGACTAGGAAGAATGAGCAGTTCTTC

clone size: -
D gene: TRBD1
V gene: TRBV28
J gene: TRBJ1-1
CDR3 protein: CASNPRTGEAFF
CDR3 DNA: TGTGCCAGCAATCCCAGGACAGGTGAAGCTTTCTTT

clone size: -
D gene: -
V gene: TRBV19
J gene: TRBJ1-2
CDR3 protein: CASSPGDSTDGYTF
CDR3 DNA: TGTGCCAGTAGCCCAGGGGATTCGACGGATGGCTACACCTTC

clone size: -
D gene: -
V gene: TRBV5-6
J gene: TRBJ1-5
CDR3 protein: CASSPRGVMGNQPQHF
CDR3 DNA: TGTGCCAGCAGCCCGCGGGGGGTAATGGGGAATCAGCCCCAGCATTTT

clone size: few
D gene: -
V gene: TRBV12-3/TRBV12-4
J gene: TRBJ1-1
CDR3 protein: CASSLSENTEAFF
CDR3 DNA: TGTGCCAGCAGTTTATCAGAGAACACTGAAGCTTTCTTT

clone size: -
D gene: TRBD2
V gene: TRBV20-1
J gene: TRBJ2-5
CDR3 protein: CSASRLPGGETQYF
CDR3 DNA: TGCAGTGCTAGTCGTCTGCCGGGAGGGGAGACCCAGTACTTC

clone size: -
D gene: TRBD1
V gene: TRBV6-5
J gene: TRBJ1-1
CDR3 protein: CATNRGVGTEAFF
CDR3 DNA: TGTGCCACTAACAGGGGGGTGGGGACTGAAGCTTTCTTT

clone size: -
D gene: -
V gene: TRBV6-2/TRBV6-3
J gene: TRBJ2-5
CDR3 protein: CASSYGPGETQYF
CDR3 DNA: TGTGCCAGCAGTTACGGGCCAGGAGAGACCCAGTACTTC

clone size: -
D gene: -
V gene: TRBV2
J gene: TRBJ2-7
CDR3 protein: CASSYDFDYEQYF
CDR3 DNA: TGTGCCAGCAGTTACGACTTCGACTACGAGCAGTACTTC

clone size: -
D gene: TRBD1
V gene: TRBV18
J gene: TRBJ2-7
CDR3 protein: CASSLSLGQGYEQYF
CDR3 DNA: TGTGCCAGCTCCCTCTCTCTAGGACAGGGCTACGAGCAGTACTTC

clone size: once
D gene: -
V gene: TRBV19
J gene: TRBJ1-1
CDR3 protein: CASSIVAASSTEAFF
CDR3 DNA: TGTGCCAGTAGTATAGTCGCGGCTTCGAGCACTGAAGCTTTCTTT

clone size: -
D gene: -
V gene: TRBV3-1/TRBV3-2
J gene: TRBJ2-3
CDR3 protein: CASSQRRTTSTDTQYF
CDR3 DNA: TGTGCCAGCAGCCAGCGGAGGACTACGAGCACAGATACGCAGTATTTT

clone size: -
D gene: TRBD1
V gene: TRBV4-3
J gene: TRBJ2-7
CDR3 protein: CASSQDRGREQYF
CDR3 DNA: TGCGCCAGCAGCCAAGACAGGGGGCGAGAGCAGTACTTC

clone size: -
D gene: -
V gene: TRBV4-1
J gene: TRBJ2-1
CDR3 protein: CASSQVTRGGEQFF
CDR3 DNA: TGCGCCAGCAGCCAAGTTACGAGGGGGGGAGAGCAGTTCTTC

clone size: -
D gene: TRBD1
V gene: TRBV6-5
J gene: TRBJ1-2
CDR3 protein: CASSKTGVSGYTF
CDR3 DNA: TGTGCCAGCAGTAAGACAGGGGTTAGTGGCTACACCTTC

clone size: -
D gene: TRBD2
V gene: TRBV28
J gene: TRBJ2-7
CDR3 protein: CASSPGTSGSLNHEQYF
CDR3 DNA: TGTGCCAGCAGCCCCGGGACTAGCGGGAGCTTAAACCACGAGCAGTACTTC